This T cell receptor (beta chain) came from a study of blood T cells in healthy people across ages. In its sample, this clonotype was seen many times. The germline gives CDR1 DFQATT, CDR2 SNEGSKA (reference sequence). The CDR3 has 14 amino acids. Trimming pared 5 bases from V and 4 bases from J, leaving 16 bases between. For the second PCR, which ran for about 7 to 11 cycles, a sample-barcoded 5' primer and a J-beta primer mix were used. TCRdb reprocessed the 5' RACE reads via MiXCR and lists one record per CDR3 protein. The sample holds approximately 810,000 distinct CDR3 sequences, 25% to 30% seen once.

This receptor was taken from a woman aged 80 or older in good health. Specimen: blood. V is TRBV20-1 and J is TRBJ2-3; D may match TRBD1 or TRBD2 (6 bases each). CDR3 sequence: CSASTGARADTQYF. The CDR3 DNA sequence: TGCAGTGCTTCCACGGGGGCACGGGCAGATACGCAGTATTTT.